The 8 T cell receptor beta chains in this list originate from one sample, sequenced in a study of Graves' ophthalmopathy and Graves' hyperthyroidism. Amplified TCR beta CDR3 regions were obtained using RNA transcripts as template. HTBI primers were used in a first-round RT-PCR, which preceded a second-round multiplex PCR. MiXCR, applied by TCRdb to the multiplex PCR reads, yields one record per CDR3 protein. The repertoire consists of about half a million distinct CDR3 sequences, with about 15% occurring once and the leading ten covering 9.8%. The sample consisted of blood. The source of these receptors is a woman younger than 45 with Graves' ophthalmopathy.

This clonotype was counted at least ten times. The chain couples TRBV6-4 to TRBJ2-2; TRBD2 matches at 8 bases. V gave up 5 bases and J gave up 0 bases; unmatched junction bases: 11. Per germline, CDR1 MRHNA and CDR2 SNTAGT. There are 18 residues in the CDR3. This CDR3 is CASSPITSGIANTGELFF. CDR3 coding DNA: TGTGCCAGCAGTCCCATCACTAGCGGAATCGCGAACACCGGGGAGCTGTTTTTT.

At least ten counts were recorded for this clonotype. The rearrangement links TRBV6-1 to TRBJ2-7; 7 bases map to TRBD1. The CDR3 sequence is 16 residues long. Germline V lookup: CDR1 MNHNS, CDR2 SASEGT. Losses at the gene ends were 5 bases for V and 5 bases for J; bases not matched to a gene: 15. This chain's CDR3 is CASSRSSDRLINEQYF. The DNA for the CDR3 is TGTGCCAGCAGTCGATCCTCGGACAGGCTCATTAACGAGCAGTACTTC.

The chain carries TRBV24-1 and TRBJ1-2, with 8 positions matching TRBD1. Germline CDR1 reads KGHDR; CDR2 reads SFDVKD. Losses at the gene ends were 4 bases for V and 8 bases for J; bases not matched to a gene: 5. The CDR3 is made up of 13 amino acids. CDR3 bases: TGTGCCACCAGTGACTCAGACAGGGGAGGCTACACCTTC. Translating it yields CATSDSDRGGYTF.

In its sample, this clonotype was seen many times. The rearrangement uses TRBV6-1 and TRBJ2-7; TRBD1 aligns across 7 bases. This CDR3 spans 16 amino acids. The germline gives CDR1 MNHNS, CDR2 SASEGT. V was pared by 5 bases and J by 1 base, with 11 bases of the junction left unmatched. The CDR3 sequence: CASSPRTGDLSYEQYF. The CDR3 DNA sequence: TGTGCCAGCAGTCCACGGACAGGCGACCTTTCCTACGAGCAGTACTTC.

This clonotype was counted many times. The rearrangement uses TRBV6-1 and TRBJ1-5, with D tentatively TRBD1 (6 bases). With 3 bases removed from V and 4 bases from J, the gap between germline ends came to 7 bases. Germline assignment: CDR1 MNHNS and CDR2 SASEGT. The CDR3 has 13 residues. CDR3 nucleotides: TGTGCCAGCAGTGATACAGGGAATCAGCCCCAGCATTTT. Its translation: CASSDTGNQPQHF.

This clonotype was recorded many times. J is TRBJ2-5 and V is TRBV18; D is perhaps TRBD1 (6 bases). V lost 6 bases, J lost 2 bases, and 13 bases lay in between. The CDR3 consists of 14 residues. The germline CDR1 and CDR2 sequences are KGHSH and LQKENI. The CDR3 DNA reads TGTGCCAGCTCGGGTTGGACAGCTCAAGAGACCCAGTACTTC. Its translation is CASSGWTAQETQYF.

The J gene is TRBJ2-5, the V gene TRBV29-1, with D unclear. Germline V gene sequence: CDR1 SQVTM, CDR2 ANQGSEA. Between the trimmed V and J ends, which lost 7 bases and 3 bases, there was a span of 6 bases. This CDR3 is 10 amino acids long. DNA for the CDR3: TGCAGCGCCGATGAAGAGACCCAGTACTTC. This encodes CSADEETQYF.

This rearrangement joins TRBV12-3 or TRBV12-4 to TRBJ2-7; unclear D gene. The CDR3 length is 15 residues. V lost 7 bases to trimming and J lost 1 base, with 17 bases between them. The CDR3 here is CASTKPRPGSYEQYF. The CDR3 DNA is TGTGCCAGCACCAAACCCAGGCCTGGTTCCTACGAGCAGTACTTC.